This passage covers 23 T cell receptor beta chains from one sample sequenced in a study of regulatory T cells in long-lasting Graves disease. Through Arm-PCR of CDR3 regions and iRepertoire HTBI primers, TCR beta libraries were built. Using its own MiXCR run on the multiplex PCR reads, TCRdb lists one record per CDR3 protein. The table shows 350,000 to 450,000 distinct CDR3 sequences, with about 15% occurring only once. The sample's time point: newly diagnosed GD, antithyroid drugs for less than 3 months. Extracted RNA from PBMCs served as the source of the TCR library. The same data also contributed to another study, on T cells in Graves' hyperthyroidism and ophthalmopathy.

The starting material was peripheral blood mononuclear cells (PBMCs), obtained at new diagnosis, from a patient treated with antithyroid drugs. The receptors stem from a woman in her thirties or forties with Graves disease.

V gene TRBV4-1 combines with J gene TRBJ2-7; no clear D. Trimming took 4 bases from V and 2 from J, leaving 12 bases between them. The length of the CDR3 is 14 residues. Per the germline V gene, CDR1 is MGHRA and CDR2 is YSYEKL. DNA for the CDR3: TGCGCCAGCAGCCTGACATACAGAACCTACGAGCAGTACTTC. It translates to CASSLTYRTYEQYF.

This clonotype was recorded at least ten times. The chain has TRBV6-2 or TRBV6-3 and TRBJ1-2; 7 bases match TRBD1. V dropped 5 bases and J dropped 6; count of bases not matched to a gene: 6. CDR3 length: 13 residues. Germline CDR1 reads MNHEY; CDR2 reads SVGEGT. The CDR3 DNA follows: TGTGCCAGCAGTGCCGGGACAGCTGATGGCTACACCTTC. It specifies CASSAGTADGYTF.

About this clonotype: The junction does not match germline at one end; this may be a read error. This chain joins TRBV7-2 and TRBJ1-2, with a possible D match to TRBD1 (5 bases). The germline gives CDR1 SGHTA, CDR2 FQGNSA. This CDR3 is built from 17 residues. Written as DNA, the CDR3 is TGTGCCAGCAGTTTAGAGATGACAGACCTCGCTAACTATGGCTACACCTTC. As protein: CASSLEMTDLANYGYTF.

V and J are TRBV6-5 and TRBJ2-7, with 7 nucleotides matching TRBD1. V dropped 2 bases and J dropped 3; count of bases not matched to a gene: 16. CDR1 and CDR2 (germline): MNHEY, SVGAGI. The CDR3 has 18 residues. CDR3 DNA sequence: TGTGCCAGCAGTTACCCAGGAGATCACAGGGGCCCTTTCTACGAGCAGTACTTC. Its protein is CASSYPGDHRGPFYEQYF.

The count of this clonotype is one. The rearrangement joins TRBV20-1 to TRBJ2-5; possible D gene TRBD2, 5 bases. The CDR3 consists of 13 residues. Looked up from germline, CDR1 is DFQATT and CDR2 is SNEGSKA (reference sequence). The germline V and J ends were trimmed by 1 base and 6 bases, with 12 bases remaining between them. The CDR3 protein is CSARVGSSQTQYF. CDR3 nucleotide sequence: TGCAGTGCTAGAGTAGGGAGCTCGCAGACCCAGTACTTC.

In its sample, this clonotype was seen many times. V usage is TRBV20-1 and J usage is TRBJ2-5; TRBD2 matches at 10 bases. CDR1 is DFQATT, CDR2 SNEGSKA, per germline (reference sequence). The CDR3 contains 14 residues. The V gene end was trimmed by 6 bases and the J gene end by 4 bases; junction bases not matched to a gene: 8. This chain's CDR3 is CSAGRSGGLETQYF. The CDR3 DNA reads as TGCAGTGCCGGACGTAGCGGGGGGTTAGAGACCCAGTACTTC.

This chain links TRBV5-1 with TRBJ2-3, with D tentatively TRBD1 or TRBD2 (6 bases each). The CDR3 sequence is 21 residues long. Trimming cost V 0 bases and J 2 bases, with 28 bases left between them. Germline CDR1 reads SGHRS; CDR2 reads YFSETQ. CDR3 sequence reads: CASSLGRGTGATGAFTDTQYF. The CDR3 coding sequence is TGCGCCAGCAGCTTGGGCAGGGGCACCGGGGCGACGGGGGCTTTCACAGATACGCAGTATTTT.

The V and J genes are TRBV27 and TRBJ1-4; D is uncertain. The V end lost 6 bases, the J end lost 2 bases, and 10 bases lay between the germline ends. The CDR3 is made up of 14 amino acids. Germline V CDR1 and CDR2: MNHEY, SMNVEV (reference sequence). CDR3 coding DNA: TGTGCCAGCAGGACACTCGGTACTAATGAAAAACTGTTTTTT. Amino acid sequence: CASRTLGTNEKLFF. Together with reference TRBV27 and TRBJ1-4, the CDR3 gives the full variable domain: EAQVTQNPRYLITVTGKKLTVTCSQNMNHEYMSWYRQDPGLGLRQIYYSMNVEVTDKGDVPEGYKVSRKEKRNFPLILESPSPNQTSLYFCASRTLGTNEKLFFGSGTQLSVL.

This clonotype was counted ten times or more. CDR3 nucleotides: TGTGCCAGCTCATTGGAGGGTGCTGAAGCTTTCTTT. Its translation is CASSLEGAEAFF. V gene TRBV18 combines with J gene TRBJ1-1, with D unclear. The length of the CDR3 is 12 residues. Trimming took 5 bases from V and 6 from J, leaving 10 bases between them. Per germline, CDR1 KGHSH and CDR2 LQKENI.

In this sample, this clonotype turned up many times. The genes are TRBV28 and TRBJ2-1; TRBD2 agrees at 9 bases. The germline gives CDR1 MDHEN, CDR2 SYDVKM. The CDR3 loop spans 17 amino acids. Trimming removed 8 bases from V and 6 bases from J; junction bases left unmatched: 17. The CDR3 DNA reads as TGTGCCAGCCGCTCCACCTTAGCGGGAGTTGTGAGCAATGAGCAGTTCTTC. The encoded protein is CASRSTLAGVVSNEQFF.

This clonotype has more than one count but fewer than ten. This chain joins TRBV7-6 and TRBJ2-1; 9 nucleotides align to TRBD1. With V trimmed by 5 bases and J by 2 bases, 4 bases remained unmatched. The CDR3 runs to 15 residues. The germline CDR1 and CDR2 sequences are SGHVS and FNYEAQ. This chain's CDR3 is CASSTGTGTYNEQFF. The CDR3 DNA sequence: TGTGCCAGCAGCACCGGGACAGGGACCTACAATGAGCAGTTCTTC.

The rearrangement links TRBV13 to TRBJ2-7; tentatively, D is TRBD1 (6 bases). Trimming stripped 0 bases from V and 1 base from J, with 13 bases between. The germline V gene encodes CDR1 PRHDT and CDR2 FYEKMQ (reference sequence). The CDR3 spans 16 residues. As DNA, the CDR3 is TGTGCCAGCAGCTTAGGGGGACAATTGGCTTCCTACGAGCAGTACTTC. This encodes CASSLGGQLASYEQYF.

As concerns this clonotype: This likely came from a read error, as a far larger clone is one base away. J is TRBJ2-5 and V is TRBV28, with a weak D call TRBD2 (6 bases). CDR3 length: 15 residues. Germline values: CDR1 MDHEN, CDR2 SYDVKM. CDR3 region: CASTPAGGSQGTQYF. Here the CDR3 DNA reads TGTGCCAGCACTCCCGCCGGGGGATCCCAAGGGACCCAGTACTTC.

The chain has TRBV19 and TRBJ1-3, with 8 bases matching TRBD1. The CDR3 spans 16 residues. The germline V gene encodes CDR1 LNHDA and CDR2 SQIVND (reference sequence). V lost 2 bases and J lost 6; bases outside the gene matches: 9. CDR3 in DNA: TGTGCCAGTAGTATACCGGGACAGGATCTATCAAACACCATATATTTT. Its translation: CASSIPGQDLSNTIYF.

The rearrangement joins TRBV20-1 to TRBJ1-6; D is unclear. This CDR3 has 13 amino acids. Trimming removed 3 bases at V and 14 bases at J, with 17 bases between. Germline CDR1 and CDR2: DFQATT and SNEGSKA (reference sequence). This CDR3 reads CSARAEILRTLHF. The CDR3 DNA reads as TGCAGTGCTAGGGCCGAGATCCTACGAACCCTCCACTTT.

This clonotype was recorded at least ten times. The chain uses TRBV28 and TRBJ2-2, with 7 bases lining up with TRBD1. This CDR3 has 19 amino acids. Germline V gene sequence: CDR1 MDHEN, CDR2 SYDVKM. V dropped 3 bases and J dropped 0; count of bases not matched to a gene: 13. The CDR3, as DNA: TGTGCCAGCAGTTTCCCAGTAACAGGGGATAGGGCGAACACCGGGGAGCTGTTTTTT. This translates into CASSFPVTGDRANTGELFF.

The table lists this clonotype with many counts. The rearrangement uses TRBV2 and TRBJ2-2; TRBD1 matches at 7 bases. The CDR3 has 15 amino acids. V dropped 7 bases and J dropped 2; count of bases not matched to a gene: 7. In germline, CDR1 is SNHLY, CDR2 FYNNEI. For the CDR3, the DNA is TGTGCCAGCAACGGGGACAGTGGAAACACCGGGGAGCTGTTTTTT. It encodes CASNGDSGNTGELFF.

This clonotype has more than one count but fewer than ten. In nucleotides, the CDR3 is TGTGCCAGCAGCGTAGATGGGGGACACTCTTCCGATGAGCAGTTCTTC. It is translated as CASSVDGGHSSDEQFF. The genes are TRBV9 and TRBJ2-1; tentative D call: TRBD1 (6 bases). Per the germline V gene, CDR1 is SGDLS and CDR2 is YYNGEE. Trimming left V 0 bases short and J 8 bases short, with 18 bases between. The CDR3 loop spans 16 amino acids.

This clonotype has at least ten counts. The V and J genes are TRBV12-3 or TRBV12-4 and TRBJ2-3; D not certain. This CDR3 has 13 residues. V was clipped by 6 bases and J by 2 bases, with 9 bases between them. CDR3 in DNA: TGTGCCAGCAGAGATGGGTACACAGATACGCAGTATTTT. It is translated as CASRDGYTDTQYF.

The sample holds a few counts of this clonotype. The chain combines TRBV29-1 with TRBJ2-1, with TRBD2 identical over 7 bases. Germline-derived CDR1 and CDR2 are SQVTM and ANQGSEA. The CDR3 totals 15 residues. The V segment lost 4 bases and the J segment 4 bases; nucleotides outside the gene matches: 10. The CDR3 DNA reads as TGCAGCGTTGTCGAAGGGAGGGTTTTATACAATGAGCAGTTCTTC. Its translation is CSVVEGRVLYNEQFF.

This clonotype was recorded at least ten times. The CDR3 sequence is CSAAPTSGYEQYF. The CDR3 coding sequence is TGCAGTGCCGCGCCGACTAGCGGTTACGAGCAGTACTTC. V gene TRBV20-1 combines with J gene TRBJ2-7, with 9 bases lining up with TRBD2. This CDR3 has 13 amino acids. V trimming: 6 bases; J trimming: 4 bases; junction bases outside the gene matches: 7. The germline gives CDR1 DFQATT, CDR2 SNEGSKA (reference sequence).

The CDR3 reads CASSVDDSDSNTGELFF. The CDR3 DNA reads TGTGCCAGCAGCGTAGATGACAGCGATTCGAACACCGGGGAGCTGTTTTTT. The V call is TRBV9, the J call TRBJ2-2; a possible D gene is TRBD1 (5 bases). V lost 0 bases, J lost 0 bases, and 12 bases lay in between. The germline V gene has CDR1 SGDLS and CDR2 YYNGEE. CDR3 length: 17 residues. The whole variable domain, remainder taken from reference TRBV9 and TRBJ2-2, is DSGVTQTPKHLITATGQRVTLRCSPRSGDLSVYWYQQSLDQGLQFLIQYYNGEERAKGNILERFSAQQFPDLHSELNLSSLELGDSALYFCASSVDDSDSNTGELFFGEGSRLTVL.

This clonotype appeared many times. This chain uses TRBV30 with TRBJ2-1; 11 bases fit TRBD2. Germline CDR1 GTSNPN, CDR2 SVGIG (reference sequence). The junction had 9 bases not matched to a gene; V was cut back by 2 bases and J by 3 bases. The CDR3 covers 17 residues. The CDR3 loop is CAWSRTSGSRRYNEQFF. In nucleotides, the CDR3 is TGTGCCTGGAGTCGGACTAGCGGGTCTCGCCGCTACAATGAGCAGTTCTTC.